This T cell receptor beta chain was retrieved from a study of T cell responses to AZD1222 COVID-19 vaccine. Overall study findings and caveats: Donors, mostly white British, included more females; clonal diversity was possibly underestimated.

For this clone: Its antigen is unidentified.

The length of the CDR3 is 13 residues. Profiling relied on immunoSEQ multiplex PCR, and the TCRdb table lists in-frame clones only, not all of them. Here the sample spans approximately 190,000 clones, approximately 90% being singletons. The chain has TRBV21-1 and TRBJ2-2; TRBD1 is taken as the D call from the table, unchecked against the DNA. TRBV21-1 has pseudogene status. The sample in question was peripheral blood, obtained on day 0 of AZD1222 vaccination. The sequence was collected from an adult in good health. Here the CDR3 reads CASRGDNTGELFF. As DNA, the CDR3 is TGTGCCAGCAGGGGCGACAACACCGGGGAGCTGTTTTTT.